This T cell receptor beta chain was sequenced in a study of identical twins. TCRdb passed the 5' RACE reads through MiXCR, listing each CDR3 protein once. The table has approximately 190,000 distinct CDR3 sequences, around 15% seen once; the top ten hold 40%. CDR3 length: 17 residues. In germline, CDR1 is DFQATT, CDR2 SNEGSKA (reference sequence). Unmatched junction bases numbered 16, after V lost 2 bases and J lost 8 bases. These data also formed part of another study, on T cells expressing NK-cell markers. That source adds: Five or six donors showed dominant NKG2C+ clonotypes comprising about 1.0-7.5% of their CD8+ T cells. HCMV specificity of expanded NKG2C+ T cell clones remained unclear.

This chain joins TRBV20-1 and TRBJ2-1, with 9 bases identical to TRBD2. The TCR sequence derives from a woman aged 18-29 years in good health. Sequencing was carried out using CD8+ T cells sorted from blood. The CDR3 DNA reads as TGCAGTGCTAGACCCACTGACGGTAGCGGGAGAACCTATGAGCAGTTCTTC. Translated, it gives CSARPTDGSGRTYEQFF.